There are a few counts of the clone carrying this TCR beta chain. Its antigen is still unknown. TCRdb used MiXCR to reprocess the reads, holding one entry per CDR3 protein. This sample carries about 900,000 distinct CDR3 sequences, 25% to 40% of them seen once, and the ten largest clones take around an eighth. This entry belongs to a study of T cell repertoires in cytomegalovirus infection. Study in general: HLA-C-restricted CMV epitopes, recently identified, and well-studied HLA-B-restricted ones were used by the study. Public TCR beta signature analysis indicated the presence of both CMV infection and matching HLA type.

The study, taken as a whole, reports: Cumulated frequencies of public TCR beta families served to identify carriers of CMV plus the relevant HLA.

The CDR3 is made up of 13 amino acids. V trimming: 4 bases; J trimming: 6 bases; junction bases outside the gene matches: 4. Per the germline V gene, CDR1 is SGHVT and CDR2 is SQSDAQ. This sequence joins TRBV7-4 and TRBJ1-1; TRBD1 matches 8 bases. Specimen: cultured CD8+ T cells from PBMCs, collected from culture after CMV antigen stimulation. This TCR was sampled from a human donor in good health (CMV status not recorded). Some clones in this sample may be carry-over from other donors' samples. The CDR3 bases are TGTGCCAGCAGCTCGACAGGGGACCCTGAAGCTTTCTTT. Its translation: CASSSTGDPEAFF.